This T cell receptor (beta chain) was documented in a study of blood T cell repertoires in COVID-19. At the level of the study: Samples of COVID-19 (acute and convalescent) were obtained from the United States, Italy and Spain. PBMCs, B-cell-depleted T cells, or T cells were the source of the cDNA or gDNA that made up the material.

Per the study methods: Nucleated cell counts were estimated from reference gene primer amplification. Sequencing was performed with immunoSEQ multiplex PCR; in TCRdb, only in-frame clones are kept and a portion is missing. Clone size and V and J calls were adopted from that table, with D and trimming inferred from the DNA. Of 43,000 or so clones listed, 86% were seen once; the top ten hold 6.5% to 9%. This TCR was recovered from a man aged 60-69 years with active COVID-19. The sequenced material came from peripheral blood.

The CDR3 nucleotides are TGTGCCAGCAGCCCCTTCCTAGCGGAGGCCTCGACATCCTACAATGAGCAGTTCTTC. Translation gives CASSPFLAEASTSYNEQFF. The genes are TRBV4-2 and TRBJ2-1, with 7 bases that match TRBD2. J lost 1 base, V lost 4 bases, and 16 bases had no gene match. Germline loops: CDR1 LGHNA, CDR2 YNFKEQ. The CDR3 sequence is 19 residues long.